The 32 T cell receptor beta chains reported below all come from one sample, sequenced in a study of spatial heterogeneity in lung cancer. Time point indicated: sample taken at primary tumor resection. TCRs were sequenced from unsorted whole RNA of tumor, nontumor lung or PBMC. TCRdb reanalysed the 5' RACE reads using MiXCR and keeps one entry per CDR3 protein. The data show 60,000 to 90,000 distinct CDR3 sequences, 13% seen once. Sequenced here: PBMCs, sampled at surgery. The receptors were sampled from a male donor with early-stage non-small cell lung cancer.

This clonotype has a count of ten or more. This chain links TRBV2 with TRBJ1-1; D not certain. There are 10 residues in the CDR3. Per the germline V gene, CDR1 is SNHLY and CDR2 is FYNNEI. V lost 8 bases, J lost 0 bases, and 1 base lay in between. Here the CDR3 reads CASLNTEAFF. CDR3 in DNA: TGTGCCAGCCTGAACACTGAAGCTTTCTTT. Supplemented by reference TRBV2 and TRBJ1-1, the full variable domain reads EPEVTQTPSHQVTQMGQEVILRCVPISNHLYFYWYRQILGQKVEFLVSFYNNEISEKSEIFDDQFSVERPDGSNFTLKIRSTKLEDSAMYFCASLNTEAFFGQGTRLTVV.

The sample holds a few counts of this clonotype. J is TRBJ2-5 and V is TRBV9; D is undetermined. Per germline, CDR1 SGDLS and CDR2 YYNGEE. V was shortened by 0 bases and J by 3 bases, with 6 bases between the two germline ends. The CDR3 runs 13 residues. This CDR3 reads CASSVGSKETQYF. In DNA, the CDR3 is TGTGCCAGCAGCGTAGGGTCAAAAGAGACCCAGTACTTC. The full variable domain, in which reference TRBV9 and TRBJ2-5 provide the parts outside the CDR3, is DSGVTQTPKHLITATGQRVTLRCSPRSGDLSVYWYQQSLDQGLQFLIQYYNGEERAKGNILERFSAQQFPDLHSELNLSSLELGDSALYFCASSVGSKETQYFGPGTRLLVL.

The V call is TRBV5-6, the J call TRBJ2-5; TRBD2 might be the D (5 bases). V was cut by 5 bases and J by 5 bases, with 16 bases left in between. Germline lookup yields CDR1 SGHDT and CDR2 YYEEEE. The CDR3 extends over 14 amino acids. CDR3 loop: CASSPIRGEETQYF. CDR3 nucleotides: TGTGCCAGCAGTCCCATACGGGGAGAGGAGACCCAGTACTTC.

In this sample, this clonotype turned up a few times. This chain links TRBV5-4 with TRBJ2-3; D may be TRBD2 (5 bases). This CDR3 is built from 15 residues. Germline-derived CDR1 and CDR2 are SGHNT and YYREEE (reference sequence). Trimming cost V 2 bases and J 5 bases, with 15 bases left between them. The CDR3 sequence is CASSFVSGGEDTQYF. The CDR3 nucleotides are TGTGCCAGCAGCTTTGTAAGCGGCGGTGAAGATACGCAGTATTTT.

This clonotype was detected many times. The chain employs TRBV6-2 or TRBV6-3 and TRBJ1-1; D unresolved. The CDR3 runs to 13 residues. V was trimmed by 8 bases and J by 3 bases, leaving 13 bases between them. The germline V gene encodes CDR1 MNHEY and CDR2 SVGEGT. CDR3 nucleotide sequence: TGTGCCAGCCTCACCCAGCGGGACACTGAAGCTTTCTTT. It yields the protein CASLTQRDTEAFF.

Here the CDR3 DNA reads TGTGCCAGCAGTAGTCCACAGGGGAGGACCGGGGAGCTGTTTTTT. Translating it yields CASSSPQGRTGELFF. The gene calls are TRBV2 and TRBJ2-2, with D perhaps TRBD1 (7 bases). This CDR3 comprises 15 residues. Looked up from germline, CDR1 is SNHLY and CDR2 is FYNNEI. The V end was cut by 5 bases, the J end by 5 bases, with 15 bases between. Combining the CDR3 with reference TRBV2 and TRBJ2-2 gives the whole variable domain EPEVTQTPSHQVTQMGQEVILRCVPISNHLYFYWYRQILGQKVEFLVSFYNNEISEKSEIFDDQFSVERPDGSNFTLKIRSTKLEDSAMYFCASSSPQGRTGELFFGEGSRLTVL.

This clonotype was seen more than once but under ten times. The rearrangement uses TRBV5-1 and TRBJ2-6, with 8 bases fitting TRBD1. Germline V gene data show CDR1 as SGHRS and CDR2 as YFSETQ. J lost 2 bases, V lost 3 bases, and 1 base had no gene match. The CDR3 extends over 15 amino acids. The DNA for the CDR3 is TGCGCCAGCAGCTGGGGACAGGCTGGGGCCAACGTCCTGACTTTC. It yields the protein CASSWGQAGANVLTF.

CDR3 loop: CASSFTGSSYEQYF. DNA for the CDR3: TGCGCCAGCAGCTTTACCGGGAGCTCCTACGAGCAGTACTTC. This chain joins TRBV4-1 and TRBJ2-7; D may be TRBD2 (6 bases). Germline CDR1 reads MGHRA; CDR2 reads YSYEKL. V was shortened by 5 bases and J by 0 bases, with 11 bases between the two germline ends. The CDR3 totals 14 residues.

The chain links TRBV7-2 to TRBJ2-1; D is uncertain. Germline V lookup: CDR1 SGHTA, CDR2 FQGNSA. The CDR3 length is 14 residues. Trimming stripped 1 base from V and 7 bases from J, with 11 bases between. In nucleotides, the CDR3 is TGTGCCAGCAGCTTAGTAATAGTGCGGAATGAGCAGTTCTTC. This gives the protein CASSLVIVRNEQFF.

A few counts support this clonotype. The chain combines TRBV12-5 with TRBJ1-2, with D perhaps TRBD1 (6 bases). V lost 3 bases and J lost 4, with 9 bases in between. The CDR3 runs to 13 residues. Germline CDR1 and CDR2: LGHNT and FRNRAP. The CDR3 nucleotides are TGTGCTAGTGGTTTTCTACAGGGCTATGGCTACACCTTC. Translated, it gives CASGFLQGYGYTF.

The V gene is TRBV6-1, the J gene TRBJ2-3; 9 bases line up with TRBD2. J lost 1 base, V lost 8 bases, and 7 bases had no gene match. This CDR3 contains 15 residues. Germline V gene lookup returns CDR1 MNHNS and CDR2 SASEGT. CDR3 protein: CASQPSGIGTDTQYF. The CDR3 coding sequence is TGTGCCAGCCAGCCTAGCGGGATTGGCACAGATACGCAGTATTTT.

The V call is TRBV6-5, the J call TRBJ1-1; D possibly corresponds to TRBD1 (5 bases). Germline V lookup: CDR1 MNHEY, CDR2 SVGAGI. CDR3 length: 13 amino acids. V was shortened by 2 bases and J by 4 bases, with 8 bases between the two germline ends. The CDR3 spells CASSYEGSTEAFF. CDR3 bases: TGTGCCAGCAGTTACGAGGGGAGCACTGAAGCTTTCTTT.

The chain uses TRBV12-3 or TRBV12-4 and TRBJ2-5; D possibly uses TRBD1 or TRBD2 (5 bases each). This CDR3 spans 16 amino acids. Trimming took 3 bases from V and 4 from J, leaving 18 bases between them. The chain's CDR3 is CASSFSSAYGTETQYF. The CDR3 DNA follows: TGTGCCAGCAGTTTTTCGAGCGCCTACGGGACAGAGACCCAGTACTTC.

This chain uses TRBV4-3 with TRBJ2-6; no clear D gene. This CDR3 spans 16 amino acids. V was trimmed by 3 bases and J by 0 bases, leaving 9 bases between them. The germline V gene has CDR1 LGHNA and CDR2 YSLEER. CDR3 DNA: TGCGCCAGCAGCCAGGCCCCCCCCTCTGGGGCCAACGTCCTGACTTTC. The encoded protein is CASSQAPPSGANVLTF.

The V gene is TRBV6-2 or TRBV6-3, the J gene TRBJ1-1, with D possibly being TRBD1 (6 bases). The V end was cut by 6 bases, the J end by 2 bases, with 13 bases between. From germline, CDR1 is MNHEY and CDR2 SVGEGT. This CDR3 contains 14 residues. CDR3 in DNA: TGTGCCAGCAGCCCCCGGGGGGCTAACACTGAAGCTTTCTTT. It codes for CASSPRGANTEAFF.

J is TRBJ2-7 and V is TRBV11-2; no definite D call. The length of the CDR3 is 12 residues. V dropped 3 bases and J dropped 2 bases, with 5 bases sitting between them. Germline assignment: CDR1 SGHAT and CDR2 FQNNGV. The CDR3 loop reads CASSFSPYEQYF. The CDR3 nucleotides read TGTGCCAGCAGCTTTTCTCCCTACGAGCAGTACTTC.

The chain combines TRBV5-4 with TRBJ1-1; TRBD1 matches at 9 bases. The CDR3 is made up of 13 amino acids. Germline V lookup: CDR1 SGHNT, CDR2 YYREEE (reference sequence). V lost 9 bases to trimming and J lost 0 bases; unmatched junction nucleotides: 3. The CDR3 region is CATRDRVNTEAFF. The CDR3, as DNA: TGTGCCACCCGGGACAGGGTGAACACTGAAGCTTTCTTT.

This clonotype was observed a few times. The chain couples TRBV29-1 to TRBJ2-7; TRBD1 might be the D (6 bases). V lost 4 bases and J lost 7, with 11 bases in between. The CDR3 runs 11 residues. Germline V gives CDR1 SQVTM, CDR2 ANQGSEA. CDR3 nucleotide sequence: TGCAGCGTTGGGGGGCTCGGGGAGCAGTACTTC. It translates to CSVGGLGEQYF.

This clonotype was observed at least ten times. V is TRBV30 and J is TRBJ2-7, with TRBD2 as a possible D gene (5 bases). In germline, CDR1 is GTSNPN, CDR2 SVGIG (reference sequence). V was pared by 3 bases and J by 6 bases, with 12 bases between. There are 12 residues in the CDR3. The CDR3 DNA reads TGTGCCTGGAGGGTGAAAGGAGGCGAGCAGTACTTC. This codes for CAWRVKGGEQYF. The full variable domain, rest sourced from reference TRBV30 and TRBJ2-7, is SQTIHQWPATLVQPVGSPLSLECTVEGTSNPNLYWYRQAAGRGLQLLFYSVGIGQISSEVPQNLSASRPQDRQFILSSKKLLLSDSGFYLCAWRVKGGEQYFGPGTRLTVT.

This clonotype was detected only a few times. J is TRBJ1-4 and V is TRBV5-8, with a weak D call TRBD1 (5 bases). The germline CDR1 and CDR2 sequences are SGHTS and YDEGEE. CDR3 size: 15 residues. V shed 0 bases and J shed 2 bases, with 8 bases lying between them. The CDR3, as DNA: TGTGCCAGCAGCTTGGACTGGGGGACTAATGAAAAACTGTTTTTT. Protein product: CASSLDWGTNEKLFF.

This clonotype was observed at least ten times. CDR3 in DNA: TGTGCCAGCAGCCAAGAGGGACAGGCCGACGAGCAGTACTTC. Its translation: CASSQEGQADEQYF. The rearrangement joins TRBV4-2 to TRBJ2-7, with 8 bases fitting TRBD1. The CDR3 has 14 residues. Germline trimming cut 0 bases from V and 5 bases from J; bases unmatched to any gene: 3. Germline loops: CDR1 LGHNA, CDR2 YNFKEQ.

This clonotype has a count of ten or more. This chain uses TRBV6-5 with TRBJ2-1; tentatively, D is TRBD1 (5 bases). This CDR3 is 16 amino acids long. Trimming took off 0 bases at V and 5 bases at J, with 14 bases between the two ends. CDR1 is MNHEY and CDR2 is SVGAGI in the germline V gene. The CDR3 region is CASSYSFSGPHNEQFF. The CDR3 DNA is TGTGCCAGCAGTTACTCTTTTTCAGGGCCTCACAATGAGCAGTTCTTC.

The V gene is TRBV7-8, the J gene TRBJ2-2; D is tentatively TRBD1 or TRBD2 (6 bases each). The germline V gene encodes CDR1 SGHVS and CDR2 FQNEAQ. Trimming removed 6 bases from V and 5 bases from J, with 16 bases in between. The CDR3 totals 15 residues. The CDR3 protein is CASRPGAGVTGELFF. CDR3 DNA sequence: TGTGCCAGCAGGCCGGGGGCCGGGGTAACCGGGGAGCTGTTTTTT.

The chain joins TRBV13 to TRBJ1-6, with no clear D. Per germline, CDR1 PRHDT and CDR2 FYEKMQ (reference sequence). Trimming left V 2 bases short and J 7 bases short, with 6 bases between. The CDR3 totals 13 residues. The CDR3 DNA sequence: TGTGCCAGCAGCTTATATCAGAATTCACCCCTCCACTTT. The encoded protein is CASSLYQNSPLHF.

The V call is TRBV12-3 or TRBV12-4, the J call TRBJ2-1; 9 bases line up with TRBD2. The CDR3 totals 15 residues. J was trimmed by 2 bases and V by 6 bases; bases with no gene match: 5. This chain's CDR3 is CASSRSGSPYNEQFF. As DNA, the CDR3 is TGTGCCAGCAGCCGTAGCGGGAGTCCCTACAATGAGCAGTTCTTC.

The table lists this clonotype with a few counts. The CDR3 region has the DNA TGTGCCAGCATTGCCCCGGGACAGGGGGCGTACGAGCAGTACTTC. Amino acid sequence: CASIAPGQGAYEQYF. V is TRBV6-2 or TRBV6-3 and J is TRBJ2-7; TRBD1 aligns across 12 bases. Germline values: CDR1 MNHEY, CDR2 SVGEGT. This CDR3 is 15 amino acids long. Losses at the gene ends were 7 bases for V and 4 bases for J; bases not matched to a gene: 8.

This clonotype was detected many times. The J gene is TRBJ2-1, the V gene TRBV7-2; D unresolved. There are 14 residues in the CDR3. Trimming cost V 0 bases and J 2 bases, with 5 bases left between them. Germline V gene lookup returns CDR1 SGHTA and CDR2 FQGNSA. In nucleotides, the CDR3 is TGTGCCAGCAGCTTAGCGATCGCCTACAATGAGCAGTTCTTC. Translation gives CASSLAIAYNEQFF.

V gene TRBV10-1 combines with J gene TRBJ2-3, with D maybe TRBD2 (5 bases). V shed 8 bases and J shed 6 bases, with 12 bases lying between them. Germline CDR1 WNHNN, CDR2 SYGVQD (reference sequence). The CDR3 loop spans 12 amino acids. In DNA, the CDR3 is TGCGCCAGCGCGGCTAGCTTGGATACGCAGTATTTT. Its protein product is CASAASLDTQYF.

This clonotype was recorded at least ten times. The chain carries TRBV5-1 and TRBJ1-1; D perhaps matches TRBD1 (6 bases). The germline CDR1 and CDR2 sequences are SGHRS and YFSETQ. The CDR3 length is 14 residues. V lost 5 bases, J lost 3 bases, and 14 bases lay in between. The CDR3 reads CASRIPGGHTEAFF. In nucleotides, the CDR3 is TGCGCCAGCAGGATTCCCGGGGGGCACACTGAAGCTTTCTTT.

The genes are TRBV7-8 and TRBJ2-3; 7 nucleotides line up with TRBD2. With 5 bases clipped from V and 0 bases from J, the junction kept 14 bases outside the gene matches. This CDR3 spans 18 amino acids. Germline V gene sequence: CDR1 SGHVS, CDR2 FQNEAQ. Here the CDR3 reads CASSLPIFGTTSTDTQYF. CDR3 DNA: TGTGCCAGCAGCCTACCCATTTTCGGGACTACCAGCACAGATACGCAGTATTTT.

This clonotype was detected a few times. V usage is TRBV7-2 and J usage is TRBJ2-2, with D perhaps TRBD1 (5 bases). V shed 5 bases and J shed 2 bases, with 15 bases lying between them. Germline V gene data show CDR1 as SGHTA and CDR2 as FQGNSA. CDR3 length equals 16 residues. CDR3 DNA sequence: TGTGCCAGCAGCCGACAGACGCTACTCAACACCGGGGAGCTGTTTTTT. Translating it yields CASSRQTLLNTGELFF.

The chain couples TRBV27 to TRBJ2-7; TRBD1 might be the D (6 bases). Trimming took off 4 bases at V and 3 bases at J, with 13 bases between the two ends. The CDR3 extends over 14 amino acids. Germline V lookup: CDR1 MNHEY, CDR2 SMNVEV (reference sequence). CDR3 in DNA: TGTGCCAGCAGTTCCCGCACAGGGTACTACGAGCAGTACTTC. Its translation: CASSSRTGYYEQYF.